This T cell receptor (beta chain) comes out of a study of blood T cells in healthy people across ages (dated by TCRdb to about 2015). With regard to the full study: Template switching captured roughly one uniquely barcoded TCR beta cDNA molecule per two T cells in model experiments. To track age-related changes in TCR beta repertoire diversity, the study relied on deep sequencing normalized with unique cDNA molecular identifiers. The donors were divided into four age groups: young (average approximately 16 years), middle-aged (about 41), aged (62) and long-lived (roughly 88). To avoid experimental bias, donors of different ages were randomly spread across the sequencing lanes. Using the same blood draw, the study looked at two additional independent replicas of 1 million unique cDNA reads for two donors, one aged 18 to 29 and the other aged 80 or older.

Donors were under 40 systemically healthy Caucasian individuals from Russia aged roughly 6 to 90 years. Each donor gave approximately 9.4 milliliters of peripheral blood, drawn into EDTA-treated Vacutainer tubes. Ficoll-Paque density-gradient centrifugation was used to isolate PBMCs, with at least 7 million per sample. Total RNA was extracted from PBMCs with Trizol reagent, with at least 5 micrograms obtained per sample. For every donor, an aliquot of PBMCs went through flow cytometry to measure the percentages of naive CD45RAhigh/CD27high T cells. The library was built by means of 5' RACE. Sequenced on an Illumina HiSeq 2500. The second PCR ran for about 7 to 11 cycles and used a J-beta primer mix along with a sample-barcoded 5' primer. Each TCR beta cDNA molecule received a unique molecular identifier from a template-switch 5' adaptor carrying 12 random nucleotides. Each sample yielded at least 2.5 million CDR3-containing paired-end reads. First-strand cDNA was synthesized from all RNA with the Mint cDNA synthesis kit, primed by a TRBC-specific oligonucleotide. Following uracil-DNA glycosylase treatment, a first 18-cycle PCR with universal primers M1SS and BC2_uni_R was performed on all cDNA. The study's own analysis went as follows. Each sample was normalized by randomly selecting 1 million high-quality reads, each carrying a distinct molecular identifier. Reads with shared molecular identifiers were discarded instead of being binned into consensus sequences. MiTCR, run with a Q25 quality threshold and the strictest error-elimination algorithm, handled CDR3 identification, clonotype clustering and error correction. A nonparametric unseen species model using Euler transformation provided a lower-bound estimate of total TCR beta diversity. TCRdb reprocessed the public reads (quality trimming at Q25 with fastp, clone calling with MiXCR) and kept in-frame beta chains. All rows with the same CDR3 protein become a single entry with the most common DNA and genes. These V and J calls originate from TCRdb's pipeline instead of the authors' own analysis. The sample table holds about 620,000 distinct CDR3 sequences, of which 40% to 65% were seen once. The ten largest clones represent 13% of the sample.

Concerning this clonotype itself: Its antigen is not yet known. At one end the junction does not follow the germline gene, possibly because of a read error.

Overall study outcomes, separate from this receptor: Compared with the aged group, the long-lived group had more naive CD4+ T cells, fewer expanded clones and increased TCR diversity, a pattern suggesting age selection. Total diversity estimates from one million sequenced T cells were considered lower bounds and underestimates. Observed TCR beta diversity per million T cells fell roughly linearly with age, and a significant reduction was already apparent by age around 40. Observed TCR beta diversity correlated strongly with the percentage of naive T cells measured by flow cytometry. Bulk unsorted PBMC profiling prevented conclusive comparison of naive and antigen-experienced compartments. The CMV infection status of donors was not known, potentially confounding age-related changes in expanded clonotypes.

This clonotype was sampled from a woman aged 80 or older in good health. Sequences were obtained from blood.

This receptor has the CDR3 CASSLGGKTYSEQFF. The DNA sequence follows: TGTGCCAGCAGTTTAGGTGGGAAGACTTACAGTGAGCAGTTCTTC. Recombination connected TRBV28 to TRBJ2-1; no D segment can be confidently identified. CDR1 and CDR2 are drawn from the germline V gene: MDHEN, SYDVKM. The CDR3 contains 15 residues, cysteine and phenylalanine counted. This entry keeps only the CDR3 DNA: 45 bases, framed from base 1.